These 5 T cell receptor beta chains came from one sample sequenced in a study of T cell responses to AZD1222 COVID-19 vaccine. Clones were read by immunoSEQ multiplex PCR, and TCRdb kept only the in-frame ones, dropping some. The sample yields approximately 190,000 clones, around 94% seen once. The specimen comprised peripheral blood, sampled on day 0 of AZD1222 vaccination. Receptors were obtained from an adult in good health.

V is TRBV6-5 and J is TRBJ1-1, with D perhaps matching TRBD1 (6 bases). The germline gives CDR1 MNHEY, CDR2 SVGAGI. The length of the CDR3 is 14 residues. The V end was cut by 6 bases, the J end by 0 bases, with 11 bases between. This chain's CDR3 is CASRGGGMNTEAFF. In DNA form, the CDR3 reads TGTGCCAGCAGGGGGGGCGGAATGAACACTGAAGCTTTCTTT.

The chain uses TRBV12-3 or TRBV12-4 and TRBJ2-5; D is unclear. This CDR3 is built from 13 residues. Trimming stripped 5 bases from V and 5 bases from J, with 12 bases between. CDR3 nucleotide sequence: TGTGCCAGCAGTGCACCGCTTAAGGAGACCCAGTACTTC. Encoded protein: CASSAPLKETQYF.

The chain employs TRBV2 and TRBJ2-1; no definite D call. The germline gives CDR1 SNHLY, CDR2 FYNNEI. The CDR3 consists of 12 residues. Trimming stripped 9 bases from V and 5 bases from J, with 11 bases between. CDR3 DNA sequence: TGTGCCAGTAGGCGACTTCACAATGAGCAGTTCTTC. Its translation is CASRRLHNEQFF.

V and J are TRBV19 and TRBJ2-7; D unclear. From germline, CDR1 is LNHDA and CDR2 SQIVND (reference sequence). The V gene lost 5 bases and the J gene lost 6 bases, with 11 bases spanning the gap. The CDR3 is made up of 12 amino acids. The CDR3 sequence is CASSSTWGEQYF. The CDR3 region has the DNA TGTGCCAGTAGTTCGACGTGGGGCGAGCAGTACTTC.

The rearrangement uses TRBV28 and TRBJ1-6; no reliable D call. This CDR3 has 15 amino acids. V was clipped by 8 bases and J by 7 bases, with 18 bases between them. Germline values: CDR1 MDHEN, CDR2 SYDVKM. CDR3 loop: CASSLHPRVNSPLHF. The CDR3 DNA reads TGTGCCAGCTCGTTACACCCCCGGGTGAATTCACCCCTCCACTTT.